This T cell receptor (beta chain) came from a study of shared clonotypes between healthy human individuals. Turning to the study itself: Plates per donor: three CD4 naive, three CD4 memory, two CD8 naive, one CD8 memory.

TCRdb's copy holds only in-frame clones and misses some; the assay was immunoSEQ multiplex PCR. This table holds about 180,000 clones, 85% to 95% found once. Worth noting for this clone: Its antigen is currently unknown.

Trimming cost V 6 bases and J 0 bases, with 15 bases left between them. From germline, CDR1 is SGDLS and CDR2 YYNGEE. There are 15 residues in the CDR3. Regarding the study as a whole: Among donors, clonotype sharing was expected to be affected by sequencing depth.

Splitting of CD4+ cells produced CD45RA+ naive and CD45RA-negative memory subsets. The chain uses TRBV9 and TRBJ1-1, with a tentative D call TRBD1 (5 bases). The clonotype comes from a woman in her twenties or thirties in good health. Sequencing was done on a sample of naive CD4+ T cells sorted from blood. Noted subset: CD45RA+ positively selected. CDR3 DNA: TGTGCCAGCACAGGGCCGGGGCCGATGAACACTGAAGCTTTCTTT. Protein sequence: CASTGPGPMNTEAFF.